This T cell receptor (beta chain) came from a study of T-cell reconstitution after alpha-beta-depleted transplantation in children. A TCRbeta library incorporating unique molecular identifiers was prepared. Each CDR3 protein is one row after TCRdb ran MiXCR on the PCR reads. This sample yields about 610,000 distinct CDR3 sequences, of which roughly a tenth are seen a single time; roughly 4% belongs to the top ten. This clonotype has more than one count but fewer than ten. Sequenced here: PBMCs from the stem cell graft donor, sampled from the stem cell graft. This TCR was sampled from a human donor who donated a stem cell graft to a child with acute myeloid leukemia.

The chain's CDR3 is CSVRTSGRYEQYF. As DNA, the CDR3 is TGCAGCGTTCGGACTAGCGGGAGATACGAGCAGTACTTC. V usage is TRBV29-1 and J usage is TRBJ2-7; 13 bases line up with TRBD2. The CDR3 sequence is 13 residues long. Germline trimming cut 5 bases from V and 4 bases from J; bases unmatched to any gene: 2. Germline V CDR1 and CDR2: SQVTM, ANQGSEA.